This T cell receptor (beta chain) derives from a study of monozygotic twins with inflammatory bowel disease. Overall study findings and caveats: Patient repertoires may have gained variability from differing immunosuppressive treatments. Researchers were unable to tell different T cell subtypes apart.

The CDR3 is made up of 14 amino acids. Germline CDR1 SGHRS, CDR2 YFSETQ. Worth noting for this clonotype: Its antigen is unknown.

Per TCR library, around 4,000 ng of total RNA was used. Using the 5' RACE reads, TCRdb records one entry per CDR3 protein without DNA. There are around 370,000 distinct CDR3 sequences in the sample, with 2% to 3% held by the top ten. This chain uses TRBV5-1 with TRBJ1-1. The source of this sequence is a human donor with ulcerative colitis or Crohn's disease, or a healthy co-twin of an affected twin (not recorded which). Material: blood. CDR3 sequence reads: CASSLASGDTEAFF.